These 22 T cell receptor beta chains were sequenced from one sample in a study of Graves' ophthalmopathy and Graves' hyperthyroidism. Amplification from RNA transcripts yielded the TCR beta CDR3 regions. Following a first-round RT-PCR that used HTBI primers, a second-round multiplex PCR was carried out. MiXCR, run by TCRdb on the multiplex PCR reads, gives a single entry per CDR3 protein. Of about 380,000 distinct CDR3 sequences listed, 15% to 19% are singletons. Sequencing used peripheral blood. The receptor set was obtained from a woman aged 18-35 years with stable Graves' hyperthyroidism.

This clonotype was seen ten or more times. V is TRBV24-1 and J is TRBJ1-1; 7 bases line up with TRBD1. Germline V gene data show CDR1 as KGHDR and CDR2 as SFDVKD. The V segment lost 2 bases and the J segment 0 bases; nucleotides outside the gene matches: 2. The CDR3 has 15 residues. The CDR3 loop is CATSDSGGMNTEAFF. In DNA, the CDR3 is TGTGCCACCAGTGATTCAGGGGGGATGAACACTGAAGCTTTCTTT.

This clonotype was counted ten times or more. J is TRBJ1-2 and V is TRBV20-1; no clear D gene. The V end lost 0 bases, the J end lost 8 bases, and 10 bases lay between the germline ends. Germline loops: CDR1 DFQATT, CDR2 SNEGSKA (reference sequence). The CDR3 extends over 12 amino acids. The CDR3 nucleotides are TGCAGTGCTAGAGAAGGTTCATACGGCTACACCTTC. It translates to CSAREGSYGYTF.

This clonotype was seen at least ten times. The CDR3 DNA is TGCAGTGCTCCTACAGGGGTGTTGGGTCAGCCCCAGCATTTT. It yields the protein CSAPTGVLGQPQHF. The V and J genes are TRBV20-1 and TRBJ1-5; TRBD1 matches 7 bases. Germline V gene sequence: CDR1 DFQATT, CDR2 SNEGSKA (reference sequence). With V trimmed by 5 bases and J by 6 bases, 10 bases remained unmatched. The CDR3 has 14 amino acids.

The CDR3: CSAREGLGGYEQYF. CDR3 DNA: TGCAGTGCTAGGGAAGGACTAGGTGGCTACGAGCAGTACTTC. The rearrangement joins TRBV20-1 to TRBJ2-7; the match to TRBD2 covers 7 bases. Germline loops: CDR1 DFQATT, CDR2 SNEGSKA (reference sequence). The ends lost 3 bases at V and 3 bases at J; junction bases unmatched: 8. The CDR3 consists of 14 residues.

The chain is built from TRBV9 and TRBJ1-2, with TRBD1 matching over 7 bases. The CDR3 totals 13 residues. CDR1 is SGDLS and CDR2 is YYNGEE in the germline V gene. With V trimmed by 3 bases and J by 5 bases, 4 bases remained unmatched. The CDR3 DNA is TGTGCCAGCAGCGATGGGACAGCTTATGGCTACACCTTC. It specifies CASSDGTAYGYTF.

Ten or more counts support this clonotype. The CDR3: CASSYPSDGNTEAFF. DNA for the CDR3: TGTGCCAGCAGTTACCCTTCGGATGGAAACACTGAAGCTTTCTTT. This chain links TRBV6-2 or TRBV6-3 with TRBJ1-1; D unclear. This CDR3 is built from 15 residues. Germline assignment: CDR1 MNHEY and CDR2 SVGEGT. Trimming took off 2 bases at V and 2 bases at J, with 12 bases between the two ends.

This clonotype was picked up many times. This rearrangement joins TRBV6-1 to TRBJ1-5; D is unclear. The germline gives CDR1 MNHNS, CDR2 SASEGT. The CDR3 has 13 residues. Deletions cut 6 bases from V and 7 bases from J, with 13 bases between. CDR3 DNA: TGTGCCAGCAGGCCCTCGCCTGGGCAGCCCCAGCATTTT. Translating it yields CASRPSPGQPQHF.

This clonotype was detected ten times or more. The chain couples TRBV11-2 to TRBJ2-4; 9 bases align to TRBD1. Germline CDR1 is SGHAT and CDR2 is FQNNGV. This CDR3 region has 16 residues. The J segment lost 1 base and the V segment lost 4 bases, leaving 5 bases of the junction unmatched. This CDR3 is CASSSGTGRAKNIQYF. CDR3 in DNA: TGTGCCAGCAGCTCCGGGACAGGGAGGGCCAAAAACATTCAGTACTTC. The variable domain in full, completed from reference TRBV11-2 and TRBJ2-4, reads EAGVAQSPRYKIIEKRQSVAFWCNPISGHATLYWYQQILGQGPKLLIQFQNNGVVDDSQLPKDRFSAERLKGVDSTLKIQPAKLEDSAVYLCASSSGTGRAKNIQYFGAGTRLSVL.

The chain is built from TRBV9 and TRBJ1-2; 9 nucleotides match TRBD1. Trimming took 3 bases from V and 4 from J; bases not matched to a gene: 7. The CDR3 covers 15 residues. The germline gives CDR1 SGDLS, CDR2 YYNGEE. The CDR3 coding sequence is TGTGCCAGCAGCGCGTCACAGGGACAGGGCTATGGCTACACCTTC. Its translation is CASSASQGQGYGYTF.

This clonotype was detected only a few times. The rearrangement uses TRBV11-1 and TRBJ1-1; weak D call: TRBD1 (5 bases). Germline V gene lookup returns CDR1 SGHAT and CDR2 FQDESV (reference sequence). Trimming took off 0 bases at V and 7 bases at J, with 21 bases between the two ends. The CDR3 consists of 17 residues. CDR3 bases: TGTGCCAGCAGCTTAGCCCCCTCTGGGACCGAGTTCGTTGAAGCTTTCTTT. This sequence encodes CASSLAPSGTEFVEAFF.

The rearrangement joins TRBV28 to TRBJ1-5; tentative D call: TRBD1 (5 bases). The CDR3 runs 15 residues. Germline values: CDR1 MDHEN, CDR2 SYDVKM. The V gene lost 2 bases and the J gene lost 9 bases, with 17 bases spanning the gap. The CDR3 loop is CASSLGQGFRRPQHF. For the CDR3, the DNA is TGTGCCAGCAGTTTAGGCCAGGGATTTAGACGGCCCCAGCATTTT.

This clonotype was seen repeatedly, ten times or more. J is TRBJ1-5 and V is TRBV4-1, with 8 bases fitting TRBD1. CDR1 MGHRA and CDR2 YSYEKL come from the germline V gene. The ends lost 3 bases at V and 0 bases at J; junction bases unmatched: 4. This CDR3 is 16 amino acids long. CDR3 protein: CASSQPQGDSNQPQHF. For the CDR3, the DNA is TGCGCCAGCAGCCAGCCACAGGGGGATAGCAATCAGCCCCAGCATTTT.

This clonotype was seen at least ten times. This rearrangement joins TRBV6-1 to TRBJ2-5; no clear D gene. There are 13 residues in the CDR3. Germline V CDR1 and CDR2: MNHNS, SASEGT. The germline V and J ends were trimmed by 3 bases and 5 bases, with 10 bases remaining between them. The CDR3 loop reads CASSEIRWETQYF. CDR3 sequence (DNA): TGTGCCAGCAGTGAGATTCGATGGGAGACCCAGTACTTC.

Notes on this clonotype: The junction differs from germline at one of its ends, possibly a read error. The chain uses TRBV5-1 and TRBJ2-5; D is possibly TRBD1 (6 bases). Per germline, CDR1 SGHRS and CDR2 YFSETQ. CDR3 size: 12 residues. The CDR3 bases are TGCGCCACCAGGGGACGTCAAGAGACCGAGTACTTC. Translated: CATRGRQETEYF. Combining the CDR3 with reference TRBV5-1 and TRBJ2-5 gives the whole variable domain KAGVTQTPRYLIKTRGQQVTLSCSPISGHRSVSWYQQTPGQGLQFLFEYFSETQRNKGNFPGRFSGRQFSNSRSEMNVSTLELGDSALYLCATRGRQETEYFGPGTRLLVL.

The table lists this clonotype with many counts. This chain connects TRBV6-1 to TRBJ1-1, with TRBD1 matching 7 bases. Trimming removed 7 bases from V and 4 bases from J; junction bases left unmatched: 6. The V gene's germline CDR1 is MNHNS and CDR2 SASEGT. This CDR3 spans 13 amino acids. The CDR3 nucleotides read TGTGCCAGCAAACCCCGACAGGGCACTGAAGCTTTCTTT. The encoded protein is CASKPRQGTEAFF.

This clonotype was seen repeatedly, ten times or more. This chain connects TRBV11-2 to TRBJ2-7, with TRBD1 matching over 8 bases. V lost 4 bases, J lost 0 bases, and 14 bases stayed unmatched. This CDR3 has 18 amino acids. Germline CDR1 SGHAT, CDR2 FQNNGV. In DNA, the CDR3 is TGTGCCAGCAGCTCCCGGACAGGGTTCAGGGGGTTCTCCTACGAGCAGTACTTC. It encodes CASSSRTGFRGFSYEQYF.

Many counts were recorded for this clonotype. The rearrangement uses TRBV6-2 or TRBV6-3 and TRBJ1-5; 7 bases are a match to TRBD1. V trimming: 5 bases; J trimming: 7 bases; junction bases outside the gene matches: 14. The CDR3 sequence is 16 residues long. Per the germline V gene, CDR1 is MNHEY and CDR2 is SVGEGT. The CDR3 DNA follows: TGTGCCAGCAGTCAGGGGGAGGGGTGGCGGGACCAGCCCCAGCATTTT. Its translation is CASSQGEGWRDQPQHF.

This clonotype was seen ten or more times. The chain recombines TRBV12-3 or TRBV12-4 with TRBJ2-7, with 10 bases aligning to TRBD1. J was trimmed by 7 bases and V by 5 bases; bases with no gene match: 11. The CDR3 runs to 15 residues. DNA for the CDR3: TGTGCCAGCAGTCCCCCCCGACAGGGGGCGGGGGAGCAGTACTTC. Translated: CASSPPRQGAGEQYF.

V gene TRBV18 combines with J gene TRBJ1-2; D gene uncertain. This CDR3 region has 15 residues. Germline V gene data show CDR1 as KGHSH and CDR2 as LQKENI. Trimming took 0 bases from V and 2 from J, leaving 10 bases between them. The CDR3 region has the DNA TGTGCCAGCTCACCACCGTCACCGGGGAACTATGGCTACACCTTC. Translated: CASSPPSPGNYGYTF.

This clonotype came up many times. V usage is TRBV12-3 or TRBV12-4 and J usage is TRBJ1-1, with D uncertain. The CDR3 spans 13 residues. The V end was cut by 8 bases, the J end by 1 base, with 11 bases between. The DNA for the CDR3 is TGTGCCAGCGCGCTTCTGGGGAACACTGAAGCTTTCTTT. Translation gives CASALLGNTEAFF.

This clonotype was observed at least ten times. The chain carries TRBV10-1 and TRBJ1-6; 7 bases fit TRBD1. Germline CDR1 is WNHNN and CDR2 is SYGVQD (reference sequence). The CDR3 runs 15 residues. The junction had 7 bases not matched to a gene; V was cut back by 4 bases and J by 7 bases. CDR3 amino acids: CASSGKEGANSPLHF. In DNA form, the CDR3 reads TGCGCCAGCAGTGGGAAGGAGGGGGCCAATTCACCCCTCCACTTT.

This clonotype appeared many times. This rearrangement joins TRBV6-5 to TRBJ1-1; D is undetermined. The V gene lost 7 bases and the J gene lost 6 bases, with 15 bases spanning the gap. CDR1 MNHEY and CDR2 SVGAGI come from the germline V gene. CDR3 length equals 13 residues. The CDR3 spells CASTPPLSAEAFF. The CDR3 coding sequence is TGTGCCAGCACTCCGCCCCTTAGCGCTGAAGCTTTCTTT.